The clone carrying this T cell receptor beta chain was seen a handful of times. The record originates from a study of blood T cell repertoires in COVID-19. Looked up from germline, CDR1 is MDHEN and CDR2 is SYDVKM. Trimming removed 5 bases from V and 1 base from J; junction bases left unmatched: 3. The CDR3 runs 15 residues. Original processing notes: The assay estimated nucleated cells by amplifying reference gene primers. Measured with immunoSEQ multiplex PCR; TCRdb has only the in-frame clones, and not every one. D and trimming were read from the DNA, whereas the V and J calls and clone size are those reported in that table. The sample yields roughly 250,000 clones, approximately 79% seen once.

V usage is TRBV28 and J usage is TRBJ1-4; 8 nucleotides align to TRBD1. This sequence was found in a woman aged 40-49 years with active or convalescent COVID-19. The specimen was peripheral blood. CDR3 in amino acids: CASSQDRGTNEKLFF. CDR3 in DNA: TGTGCCAGCAGTCAAGACAGGGGAACTAATGAAAAACTGTTTTTT.